Listed here are 23 T cell receptor beta chains from one sample, sequenced in a study of blood T cell repertoires in COVID-19 (dated by TCRdb to 2020 to 2022). The library was generated by the immunoSEQ multiplex PCR assay. Imported from immuneACCESS, the table was reduced by TCRdb to in-frame sequences with V and J called. These copies leave out some clones; in studies compared against another copy, an unresolved V gene accounts for under half, and the cause of the remainder is not known. Here the sample has roughly 400,000 clones; 70% to 90% occur a single time. Clones ranked in the top ten supply 1.4% of the sample. The sample consisted of PBMCs or T cells enriched from blood (not recorded which). The receptors were sampled from a woman aged 18-29 years who had been exposed to COVID-19.

The chain is built from TRBV18 and TRBJ2-6; 7 nucleotides agree with TRBD1. CDR3 length equals 15 residues. The V gene's germline CDR1 is KGHSH and CDR2 LQKENI. With 3 bases clipped from V and 4 bases from J, the junction kept 3 bases outside the gene matches. As DNA, the CDR3 is TGTGCCAGCTCACCCACAGGGGCCGGGGCCAACGTCCTGACTTTC. Amino acid sequence: CASSPTGAGANVLTF.

This clone was counted a single time. The V gene is TRBV20-1, the J gene TRBJ1-1; D is undetermined. Germline-derived CDR1 and CDR2 are DFQATT and SNEGSKA (reference sequence). The CDR3 totals 15 residues. Trimming pared 3 bases from V and 1 base from J, leaving 15 bases between. Written as DNA, the CDR3 is TGCAGTGCTAGTTTAGAGAAGCTTGGGAACACTGAAGCTTTCTTT. It is translated as CSASLEKLGNTEAFF.

CDR3 protein: CATSPSGRARGTDTQYF. For the CDR3, the DNA is TGTGCCACCAGCCCTAGCGGGAGGGCCCGGGGCACAGATACGCAGTATTTT. This chain uses TRBV24-1 with TRBJ2-3; TRBD2 aligns across 12 bases. V shed 7 bases and J 1 base; nucleotides not matched to a gene: 8. Germline CDR1 reads KGHDR; CDR2 reads SFDVKD. The CDR3 is 17 residues long.

The chain has TRBV9 and TRBJ1-2, with TRBD1 identical over 9 bases. Germline lookup yields CDR1 SGDLS and CDR2 YYNGEE. J was trimmed by 5 bases and V by 0 bases; bases with no gene match: 2. This CDR3 region has 14 residues. This CDR3 reads CASSVGTGEYGYTF. The CDR3 DNA follows: TGTGCCAGCAGCGTAGGGACAGGGGAATATGGCTACACCTTC.

J is TRBJ2-1 and V is TRBV7-8, with TRBD1 matching 7 bases. Germline V gene sequence: CDR1 SGHVS, CDR2 FQNEAQ. This CDR3 is built from 16 residues. The J segment lost 1 base and the V segment lost 1 base, leaving 4 bases of the junction unmatched. The CDR3 sequence: CASSLGSRGSYNEQFF. CDR3 sequence (DNA): TGTGCCAGCAGCTTAGGTAGCAGGGGGTCCTACAATGAGCAGTTCTTC.

The chain couples TRBV7-9 to TRBJ1-5, with a weak D call TRBD1 (6 bases). The CDR3 covers 14 residues. The germline gives CDR1 SEHNR, CDR2 FQNEAQ (reference sequence). Trimming left V 5 bases short and J 3 bases short, with 11 bases between. DNA of the CDR3: TGTGCCAGCAGCCCCACAGGGTCCAATCAGCCCCAGCATTTT. It yields the protein CASSPTGSNQPQHF.

The chain is built from TRBV10-3 and TRBJ2-1; 9 bases are a match to TRBD2. Per germline, CDR1 ENHRY and CDR2 SYGVKD. The CDR3 consists of 19 residues. V lost 6 bases and J lost 4; bases outside the gene matches: 19. CDR3 coding DNA: TGTGCCATCAGACTTCTCCGGGACGGTGGACTAGCGTGGTACAATGAGCAGTTCTTC. Amino acid sequence: CAIRLLRDGGLAWYNEQFF.

The rearrangement joins TRBV28 to TRBJ2-7, with 13 bases fitting TRBD2. CDR1 MDHEN and CDR2 SYDVKM come from the germline V gene. V lost 5 bases, J lost 3 bases, and 7 bases stayed unmatched. The CDR3 is 16 amino acids. CDR3 sequence (DNA): TGTGCCAGCAGTCCTTCGGGACTAGCGGGAAACTACGAGCAGTACTTC. It translates to CASSPSGLAGNYEQYF.

The chain links TRBV28 to TRBJ2-7, with TRBD2 matching over 14 bases. The V gene's germline CDR1 is MDHEN and CDR2 SYDVKM. V shed 7 bases, J shed 4 bases, and the junction held 12 bases outside the gene matches. The CDR3 is 17 residues long. For the CDR3, the DNA is TGTGCCAGCATCGGAGGACTAGCGGGAGGAGGCTCTTACGAGCAGTACTTC. Protein: CASIGGLAGGGSYEQYF.

This chain links TRBV5-5 with TRBJ1-1; TRBD1 might be the D (5 bases). The V and J ends lost 4 bases and 0 bases respectively, with 13 bases between them. Germline CDR1 SGHKS, CDR2 YYEKEE (reference sequence). The length of the CDR3 is 15 residues. CDR3 sequence: CASSPVGGMNTEAFF. Here the CDR3 DNA reads TGTGCCAGCAGCCCTGTGGGGGGGATGAACACTGAAGCTTTCTTT.

For this clone: This CDR3 is also generated by other DNA sequences in the sample. The chain recombines TRBV5-1 with TRBJ2-7, with TRBD1 matching 8 bases. CDR3 length: 15 residues. Germline lookup yields CDR1 SGHRS and CDR2 YFSETQ. V lost 4 bases and J lost 1; bases outside the gene matches: 7. In nucleotides, the CDR3 is TGCGCCAGCAGCCCGAGGACAGGGACGTCCTACGAGCAGTACTTC. Its translation is CASSPRTGTSYEQYF.

The V call is TRBV5-4, the J call TRBJ2-5; 9 bases align to TRBD1. CDR3 size: 14 residues. Losses at the gene ends were 1 base for V and 5 bases for J; bases not matched to a gene: 3. CDR1 and CDR2 (germline): SGHNT, YYREEE (reference sequence). The CDR3 DNA is TGTGCCAGCAGCTTGTGGGGGACAGGGGAGACCCAGTACTTC. This sequence encodes CASSLWGTGETQYF.

The chain joins TRBV2 to TRBJ1-5; D is perhaps TRBD1 (5 bases). The V gene lost 6 bases and the J gene lost 0 bases, with 9 bases spanning the gap. The length of the CDR3 is 14 residues. In germline, CDR1 is SNHLY, CDR2 FYNNEI. In DNA form, the CDR3 reads TGTGCCAGCAGGATAGACAGTAGCAATCAGCCCCAGCATTTT. Residues: CASRIDSSNQPQHF.

This chain connects TRBV11-2 to TRBJ1-6, with 9 bases aligning to TRBD1. The CDR3 has 16 residues. The germline V gene has CDR1 SGHAT and CDR2 FQNNGV. J lost 7 bases, V lost 5 bases, and 9 bases had no gene match. CDR3 nucleotides: TGTGCCAGCAGCAGAATTGGGACAGGGCTCAATTCACCCCTCCACTTT. This gives the protein CASSRIGTGLNSPLHF.

This rearrangement joins TRBV2 to TRBJ1-1; D gene uncertain. From germline, CDR1 is SNHLY and CDR2 FYNNEI. The V end was cut by 8 bases, the J end by 0 bases, with 13 bases between. The CDR3 runs to 14 residues. CDR3 DNA: TGTGCCAGCGCCCCGAGGGATTTGAACACTGAAGCTTTCTTT. Translated: CASAPRDLNTEAFF.

The rearrangement links TRBV10-3 to TRBJ1-1, with 9 bases that match TRBD1. The CDR3 covers 15 residues. The germline gives CDR1 ENHRY, CDR2 SYGVKD. V gave up 4 bases and J gave up 6 bases; unmatched junction bases: 9. CDR3 nucleotide sequence: TGTGCCATCAGTGCCAATGGACAGGGGAGATCTGAAGCTTTCTTT. It encodes CAISANGQGRSEAFF.

The chain has TRBV6-5 and TRBJ2-7; TRBD2 is a possible D gene (6 bases). This CDR3 comprises 14 residues. V lost 6 bases to trimming and J lost 6 bases, with 18 bases between them. Germline values: CDR1 MNHEY, CDR2 SVGAGI. The DNA of the CDR3 is TGTGCCAGCAGCCGCCCGGGACTGACGAGCGAGCAGTACTTC. This codes for CASSRPGLTSEQYF.

The chain joins TRBV7-3 to TRBJ2-5, with 14 bases aligning to TRBD2. Germline V CDR1 and CDR2: SGHTA, FQGTGA. J was trimmed by 5 bases and V by 5 bases; bases with no gene match: 7. The CDR3 covers 16 residues. CDR3 DNA sequence: TGTGCCAGCAGCCCTCGGACTAGCGGGGGGAAGGAGACCCAGTACTTC. This codes for CASSPRTSGGKETQYF.

In this sample, this clone turned up a few times. The chain carries TRBV7-9 and TRBJ2-7; 10 bases are a match to TRBD1. The CDR3 has 14 residues. Germline V CDR1 and CDR2: SEHNR, FQNEAQ (reference sequence). V lost 8 bases to trimming and J lost 3 bases; unmatched junction nucleotides: 7. CDR3 protein: CASSGTGDYYEQYF. CDR3 sequence (DNA): TGTGCCAGCTCGGGGACAGGGGATTACTACGAGCAGTACTTC.

The chain recombines TRBV6-1 with TRBJ1-6, with 12 bases identical to TRBD1. In germline, CDR1 is MNHNS, CDR2 SASEGT. This CDR3 is 17 amino acids long. Trimming cost V 3 bases and J 9 bases; bases outside gene matches: 9. The CDR3 DNA sequence: TGTGCCAGCAGTGATAAACCGGGACAGGGGGCCATTTCACCCCTCCACTTT. It specifies CASSDKPGQGAISPLHF.

The chain joins TRBV15 to TRBJ2-7; 10 bases are a match to TRBD2. The CDR3 is made up of 15 amino acids. The V and J ends lost 4 bases and 6 bases, in that order; junction bases with no gene match: 9. Germline V gives CDR1 LNHNV, CDR2 YYDKDF (reference sequence). CDR3 bases: TGTGCCACCAGCACGGTGTCTAGCGGGGGCGTCGAGCAGTACTTC. Amino acid sequence: CATSTVSSGGVEQYF.

V is TRBV5-1 and J is TRBJ2-2, with unresolved D. Trimming took off 0 bases at V and 0 bases at J, with 6 bases between the two ends. CDR1 and CDR2 from the germline V gene are SGHRS and YFSETQ. CDR3 length equals 15 residues. Written as DNA, the CDR3 is TGCGCCAGCAGCTTGGTTATAGCGAACACCGGGGAGCTGTTTTTT. It specifies CASSLVIANTGELFF.

The chain joins TRBV18 to TRBJ2-7, with 7 positions matching TRBD1. Germline CDR1 KGHSH, CDR2 LQKENI. This CDR3 spans 14 amino acids. V trimming: 6 bases; J trimming: 3 bases; junction bases outside the gene matches: 8. CDR3 DNA sequence: TGTGCCAGCTCGACAGGGTATAGCAACTACGAGCAGTACTTC. The encoded protein is CASSTGYSNYEQYF.